This TCR beta chain is from a study of blood T cell repertoires in COVID-19. Study at large: Sites in the United States, Italy and Spain provided acute and convalescent COVID-19 samples.

Germline CDR1 ENHRY, CDR2 SYGVKD. This CDR3 comprises 13 residues. The V segment lost 11 bases and the J segment 5 bases; nucleotides outside the gene matches: 10. Source study methods: Reference gene primers were amplified, and this amplification served to estimate nucleated cell counts. The table came from immunoSEQ multiplex PCR; TCRdb's copy has only in-frame clones and leaves some out. V and J calls plus clone size are reproduced from that table; the DNA served to infer D and trimming. In the table there are a few hundred thousand clones, roughly 86% of which are singletons. Each participant's cohort was designated according to participant-reported clinical history.

Material for sequencing was PBMCs or T cells enriched from blood (not recorded which). The TCR comes from a woman aged 30 to 39 who had recovered from COVID-19. V and J are TRBV10-3 and TRBJ2-5; TRBD2 matches at 8 bases. The CDR3: CAAGGAQGETQYF. The CDR3 DNA is TGTGCCGCCGGGGGGGCCCAGGGGGAGACCCAGTACTTC.